The 2 T cell receptor beta chains presented below share a single source sample, sequenced in a study of vaccination and CD4 T cells after COVID-19 (dated by TCRdb to the early 2020s). Library construction relied on PCR. TCRdb names Illumina iSeq 100 as the instrument used. At the Johns Hopkins FTIC core, DNA from the cultured CD4+ T cells underwent TCR sequencing with the Oncomine TCR Beta short-read assay. The raw public reads went through TCRdb reprocessing: fastp at Q25, MiXCR clone calling, in-frame beta chains kept. A single entry per CDR3 protein holds the most common genes and DNA from its merged rows. Across this sample there are tens of thousands of distinct CDR3 sequences, with roughly three fifths seen only once. The ten largest clones add up to about an eighth of the sample. Antigen specificity for these receptors is unknown. The treatment or condition label corresponds to: roughly 10-day PBMC culture with coronavirus spike peptide pools or control peptides (ViraFEST assay).

The starting material was CD4+ T cells from blood, cultured in vitro, obtained after SARS-CoV-2 vaccination. These receptors were taken from a human donor who received a COVID-19 vaccine.

This clonotype was seen only a few times. V usage is TRBV21-1 and J usage is TRBJ1-5. TRBV21-1 is a pseudogene. This CDR3 contains 10 residues. CDR3 sequence reads: CAWPFQPQHF. CDR3 bases: TGTGCCTGGCCTTTTCAGCCCCAGCATTTT.

This clonotype was counted between two and nine times. V gene TRBV14 combines with J gene TRBJ1-1; 7 bases line up with TRBD1. The CDR3 spans 13 residues. The germline V gene has CDR1 SGHDN and CDR2 FVKESK. J was trimmed by 7 bases and V by 5 bases; bases with no gene match: 7. The CDR3 bases are TGTGCCAGCAGCACGACAGGGCGTAATGAAGCTTTCTTT. As protein: CASSTTGRNEAFF.